This T cell receptor (beta chain) was recovered during a study of T cell repertoires in cytomegalovirus infection. Study results and limitations: Clonotype analysis showed dominance of the ex vivo response by HLA-C-restricted CMV-specific TCR beta clonotypes.

This CDR3 comprises 15 residues. CDR1 SGHVS and CDR2 FNYEAQ come from the germline V gene. The V end lost 5 bases, the J end lost 1 base, and 12 bases lay between the germline ends. In TCRdb, the reads were re-called with MiXCR into one record per CDR3 protein. This sample has about 680,000 distinct CDR3 sequences; approximately 24% occur once, and the top ten carry roughly 8%. This clonotype was picked up many times. Its antigen is still unknown. The clonotype comes from a human donor in good health (CMV status not recorded). Some clones in this sample may be carry-over from other donors' samples. The sequenced material came from CD8+ T cells from PBMCs. This chain joins TRBV7-6 and TRBJ2-1, with D unclear. The CDR3 loop reads CASSPNRPSYNEQFF. The DNA of the CDR3 is TGTGCCAGCAGCCCTAACCGGCCTTCCTACAATGAGCAGTTCTTC.